The 22 T cell receptor beta chains below all came from one sample that was sequenced in a study of regulatory T cells in long-lasting Graves disease. Time point: newly diagnosed GD, antithyroid drugs for less than 3 months. TCR sequences were obtained from RNA taken from PBMCs. In building TCR beta libraries, iRepertoire HTBI primers were used together with Arm-PCR of CDR3 regions. A single record per CDR3 protein comes from TCRdb applying MiXCR to the multiplex PCR reads. This sample has around 450,000 distinct CDR3 sequences, with about 15% found just once. Another study also made use of these data, one on T cells in Graves' hyperthyroidism and ophthalmopathy.

Sequenced material: peripheral blood mononuclear cells (PBMCs), taken at new diagnosis, from a patient treated with antithyroid drugs. The source is a woman aged 30 to 39 with Graves disease.

With regard to this clonotype: This sequence may be a read error, since a much larger clone differs from it by one base. This chain joins TRBV20-1 and TRBJ2-2, with D possibly being TRBD1 or TRBD2 (5 bases each). The germline V and J ends were trimmed by 1 base and 3 bases, with 9 bases remaining between them. CDR3 length: 14 residues. Looked up from germline, CDR1 is DFQATT and CDR2 is SNEGSKA (reference sequence). CDR3 sequence (DNA): TGCAGTGCTAGAGGGCAGGGAGACACCGGGGAGCTGTTTTTT. As protein: CSARGQGDTGELFF.

At least ten counts were recorded for this clonotype. The rearrangement joins TRBV30 to TRBJ1-1, with 7 bases that match TRBD1. The CDR3 length is 14 residues. Germline CDR1 and CDR2: GTSNPN and SVGIG (reference sequence). Losses at the gene ends were 3 bases for V and 1 base for J; bases not matched to a gene: 5. The chain's CDR3 is CAWRPRQGNTEAFF. CDR3 DNA sequence: TGTGCCTGGAGACCGAGACAGGGGAACACTGAAGCTTTCTTT. Based on the CDR3 plus reference TRBV30 and TRBJ1-1, the full variable domain is SQTIHQWPATLVQPVGSPLSLECTVEGTSNPNLYWYRQAAGRGLQLLFYSVGIGQISSEVPQNLSASRPQDRQFILSSKKLLLSDSGFYLCAWRPRQGNTEAFFGQGTRLTVV.

V and J are TRBV29-1 and TRBJ2-5; 7 bases are shared with TRBD1. With 4 bases clipped from V and 7 bases from J, the junction kept 15 bases outside the gene matches. Germline V lookup: CDR1 SQVTM, CDR2 ANQGSEA. The CDR3 consists of 15 residues. CDR3 protein: CSVVGGQDLRGTQYF. In DNA form, the CDR3 reads TGCAGCGTTGTGGGTGGACAGGACCTTAGGGGGACCCAGTACTTC.

This clonotype was observed a handful of times. CDR3 in DNA: TGTGCCAGCAGCTTTAGCGGGAGGGAAGAGACCCAGTACTTC. As protein: CASSFSGREETQYF. The chain carries TRBV7-3 and TRBJ2-5; 11 nucleotides match TRBD2. CDR3 length equals 14 residues. The trim removed 3 bases at V and 3 bases at J, leaving 0 bases unmatched. Germline assignment: CDR1 SGHTA and CDR2 FQGTGA. Variable domain in full (rest from reference TRBV7-3 and TRBJ2-5): GAGVSQTPSNKVTEKGKYVELRCDPISGHTALYWYRQSLGQGPEFLIYFQGTGAADDSGLPNDRFFAVRPEGSVSTLKIQRTERGDSAVYLCASSFSGREETQYFGPGTRLLVL.

This chain joins TRBV5-6 and TRBJ1-5; no reliable D call. Trimming took 3 bases from V and 0 from J, leaving 7 bases between them. Germline V gives CDR1 SGHDT, CDR2 YYEEEE. The CDR3 has 14 amino acids. CDR3 in amino acids: CASSSSYSNQPQHF. CDR3 DNA sequence: TGTGCCAGCAGCTCGAGTTATAGCAATCAGCCCCAGCATTTT.

Only a few counts were recorded for this clonotype. The chain links TRBV11-2 to TRBJ2-6, with D perhaps matching TRBD1 or TRBD2 (5 bases each). The CDR3 is 17 residues long. V lost 5 bases, J lost 0 bases, and 14 bases lay in between. Germline-derived CDR1 and CDR2 are SGHAT and FQNNGV. The CDR3 DNA is TGTGCCAGCAGCCCCCCTCCGAGGGGCTCTGGGGCCAACGTCCTGACTTTC. Protein sequence: CASSPPPRGSGANVLTF.

CDR3 protein: CASRGGLDTGELFF. Written as DNA, the CDR3 is TGTGCCAGCCGTGGAGGGCTTGACACCGGGGAGCTGTTTTTT. The V and J genes are TRBV6-2 or TRBV6-3 and TRBJ2-2, with a possible D match to TRBD2 (6 bases). The V gene's germline CDR1 is MNHEY and CDR2 SVGEGT. The CDR3 spans 14 residues. Trimming shortened V by 8 bases and J by 3 bases, and 13 bases separated the two germline ends.

The chain combines TRBV4-1 with TRBJ2-5; 7 bases fit TRBD2. This CDR3 has 13 amino acids. Germline V gene lookup returns CDR1 MGHRA and CDR2 YSYEKL. J was trimmed by 5 bases and V by 6 bases; bases with no gene match: 6. The CDR3 protein is CASRKREAETQYF. DNA for the CDR3: TGCGCCAGCAGAAAGCGGGAAGCGGAGACCCAGTACTTC.

The chain employs TRBV6-2 or TRBV6-3 and TRBJ1-5; 9 bases match TRBD1. Germline lookup yields CDR1 MNHEY and CDR2 SVGEGT. The CDR3 contains 15 residues. The J segment lost 6 bases and the V segment lost 7 bases, leaving 10 bases of the junction unmatched. CDR3 nucleotides: TGTGCCAGCAAGGGGGGACAGGGAATCGGTCAGCCCCAGCATTTT. This translates into CASKGGQGIGQPQHF.

J is TRBJ1-2 and V is TRBV27; a weak D match, TRBD1 (5 bases). Germline V gives CDR1 MNHEY, CDR2 SMNVEV (reference sequence). The CDR3 sequence is 15 residues long. V lost 7 bases to trimming and J lost 4 bases, with 19 bases between them. The CDR3 sequence is CASKDEGQGFYGYTF. CDR3 in DNA: TGTGCCAGCAAAGACGAGGGGCAGGGATTCTATGGCTACACCTTC.

This clonotype was seen more than once but under ten times. This chain uses TRBV5-4 with TRBJ2-2; no clear D. This CDR3 is built from 15 residues. Trimming stripped 3 bases from V and 4 bases from J, with 13 bases between. Germline CDR1 and CDR2: SGHNT and YYREEE (reference sequence). The CDR3 is CASSSAGLRTGELFF. The CDR3 DNA reads as TGTGCCAGCAGCTCCGCCGGGTTGCGCACCGGGGAGCTGTTTTTT. Full variable domain (outside the CDR3, taken from reference TRBV5-4 and TRBJ2-2): ETGVTQSPTHLIKTRGQQVTLRCSSQSGHNTVSWYQQALGQGPQFIFQYYREEENGRGNFPPRFSGLQFPNYSSELNVNALELDDSALYLCASSSAGLRTGELFFGEGSRLTVL.

V is TRBV19 and J is TRBJ1-2; TRBD1 matches 7 bases. The V gene end was trimmed by 2 bases and the J gene end by 6 bases; junction bases not matched to a gene: 6. Germline-derived CDR1 and CDR2 are LNHDA and SQIVND (reference sequence). The CDR3 runs to 14 residues. The CDR3 DNA sequence: TGTGCCAGTAGTATAACAGGGGTGGGTCATGGCTACACCTTC. Translation: CASSITGVGHGYTF.

In its sample, this clonotype was seen many times. The CDR3 sequence: CASSPQRGQGNYNEQFF. The CDR3 DNA is TGTGCCAGCTCACCACAGAGGGGACAGGGGAATTACAATGAGCAGTTCTTC. This chain joins TRBV18 and TRBJ2-1; 10 positions match TRBD1. The CDR3 is 17 amino acids. Germline loops: CDR1 KGHSH, CDR2 LQKENI. Trimming at V came to 1 base and at J to 4 bases, leaving 7 bases not matched to a gene.

A remark on this clonotype: A much larger clone differs from this one at a single base, so this may be a read error. CDR3 region: CTSSLGFYPVRTYEQYF. For the CDR3, the DNA is TGCACCAGCAGCTTGGGGTTTTACCCCGTCCGGACCTACGAGCAGTACTTC. The rearrangement links TRBV5-1 to TRBJ2-7; D not resolved. CDR3 length: 17 residues. The germline gives CDR1 SGHRS, CDR2 YFSETQ.

This clonotype appeared many times. The chain employs TRBV2 and TRBJ2-1; TRBD2 is a possible D gene (6 bases). Germline V CDR1 and CDR2: SNHLY, FYNNEI. V dropped 3 bases and J dropped 10 bases, with 13 bases sitting between them. The CDR3 covers 13 residues. For the CDR3, the DNA is TGTGCCAGCAGTGACGACTCCGCGGGGGAGCAGTTCTTC. Translation: CASSDDSAGEQFF.

Ten or more counts support this clonotype. This sequence joins TRBV4-1 and TRBJ2-1; TRBD1 matches 10 bases. Trimming cost V 1 base and J 3 bases; bases outside gene matches: 3. This CDR3 spans 16 amino acids. The germline CDR1 and CDR2 sequences are MGHRA and YSYEKL. In DNA form, the CDR3 reads TGCGCCAGCAGCCAAGTTTGGGACAGGGGCTACAATGAGCAGTTCTTC. Residues: CASSQVWDRGYNEQFF.

This clonotype was counted many times. The genes are TRBV9 and TRBJ1-2, with D possibly TRBD1 on 6 matching bases. This CDR3 has 14 residues. V was cut by 2 bases and J by 4 bases, with 12 bases left in between. Germline V gives CDR1 SGDLS, CDR2 YYNGEE. The CDR3 sequence: CASSVRPGVYGYTF. In nucleotides, the CDR3 is TGTGCCAGCAGCGTTAGGCCAGGGGTCTATGGCTACACCTTC.

At least ten counts were recorded for this clonotype. The chain carries TRBV2 and TRBJ2-7, with D possibly being TRBD2 (5 bases). The CDR3 consists of 13 residues. The germline V gene encodes CDR1 SNHLY and CDR2 FYNNEI. Trimming stripped 0 bases from V and 9 bases from J, with 12 bases between. For the CDR3, the DNA is TGTGCCAGCAGTGAAGCGCTTAGCGCCGGGCAGTACTTC. It specifies CASSEALSAGQYF.

This clonotype was recorded many times. V gene TRBV27 combines with J gene TRBJ2-1, with 7 bases that match TRBD1. Germline CDR1 MNHEY, CDR2 SMNVEV (reference sequence). The CDR3 loop spans 17 amino acids. With V trimmed by 5 bases and J by 2 bases, 12 bases remained unmatched. CDR3 nucleotides: TGTGCCAGCAGTGTCCTTCTAACCGGGACAGCCTACAATGAGCAGTTCTTC. Protein sequence: CASSVLLTGTAYNEQFF.

This clonotype was seen at least ten times. V usage is TRBV11-2 and J usage is TRBJ2-7; D unclear. Germline CDR1 is SGHAT and CDR2 is FQNNGV. The ends were cut back, 8 bases at V and 4 bases at J, with 6 bases in the middle. The CDR3 loop spans 10 amino acids. CDR3 residues: CASAVYEQYF. In DNA, the CDR3 is TGTGCCAGCGCGGTGTACGAGCAGTACTTC.

This clonotype came up a few times. This rearrangement joins TRBV7-6 to TRBJ1-3; D remains ambiguous. CDR1 and CDR2 from the germline V gene are SGHVS and FNYEAQ. V dropped 2 bases and J dropped 1 base, with 12 bases sitting between them. CDR3 length: 16 residues. CDR3 DNA: TGTGCCAGCAGCTTACCTCCCGACGGTTCTGGAAACACCATATATTTT. Translation gives CASSLPPDGSGNTIYF.

This chain joins TRBV19 and TRBJ2-5; 10 bases match TRBD2. The CDR3 runs to 18 residues. V was pared by 5 bases and J by 2 bases, with 14 bases of the junction left unmatched. Germline values: CDR1 LNHDA, CDR2 SQIVND (reference sequence). CDR3 sequence reads: CASSVLAGEGDVQETQYF. The CDR3 DNA is TGTGCCAGTAGTGTTCTAGCGGGAGAGGGGGACGTGCAAGAGACCCAGTACTTC.